This T cell receptor beta chain was found in a study of blood T cell repertoires in COVID-19. In the study overall: Collection of acute and convalescent COVID-19 samples took place in the United States, Italy and Spain.

Per germline, CDR1 LNHDA and CDR2 SQIVND (reference sequence). V lost 6 bases, J lost 0 bases, and 11 bases lay in between. The CDR3 sequence is 14 residues long. This clone has a handful of counts. Profiled with immunoSEQ multiplex PCR; TCRdb holds only in-frame clones, not every one. The table lists some 130,000 clones, approximately 70% of them singletons. The clonotype was recovered from a woman in her 70s with acute or convalescent COVID-19. V is TRBV19 and J is TRBJ1-1; D uncertain. The sample was peripheral blood. The CDR3 nucleotides are TGTGCCAGTAGAGTTTTGCGGATGAACACTGAAGCTTTCTTT. It yields the protein CASRVLRMNTEAFF.